The next 20 T cell receptor beta chains were all read from a single sample in a study of shared clonotypes between healthy human individuals. Clones were read by immunoSEQ multiplex PCR, and TCRdb kept only the in-frame ones, dropping some. The data show some 450,000 clones, roughly three quarters seen once. The specimen was PBMCs. The receptors were gathered from a woman aged 40 to 55 in good health. Some clones in this sample may be carry-over from other donors' samples.

This clone was counted a few times. V is TRBV29-1 and J is TRBJ2-7; 7 bases align to TRBD1. This CDR3 is built from 14 residues. The germline V gene encodes CDR1 SQVTM and CDR2 ANQGSEA. With 8 bases clipped from V and 5 bases from J, the junction kept 15 bases outside the gene matches. The CDR3 loop is CSTRQGVGTHEQYF. The CDR3 coding sequence is TGCAGCACAAGACAGGGAGTCGGTACCCACGAGCAGTACTTC.

This chain links TRBV7-9 with TRBJ1-4, with 7 bases matching TRBD1. The CDR3 sequence is 16 residues long. The V gene end was trimmed by 4 bases and the J gene end by 4 bases; junction bases not matched to a gene: 9. CDR1 is SEHNR and CDR2 is FQNEAQ in the germline V gene (reference sequence). CDR3 in amino acids: CASSSGTAKINEKLFF. DNA for the CDR3: TGTGCCAGCAGCTCCGGGACAGCTAAGATTAATGAAAAACTGTTTTTT.

The V and J genes are TRBV19 and TRBJ1-3, with D possibly being TRBD1 (5 bases). The germline V and J ends were trimmed by 10 bases and 0 bases, with 13 bases remaining between them. The CDR3 is made up of 14 amino acids. The germline V gene encodes CDR1 LNHDA and CDR2 SQIVND (reference sequence). The CDR3 sequence: CATGPLSSGNTIYF. The CDR3 DNA reads TGTGCCACGGGACCGCTGAGCTCTGGAAACACCATATATTTT.

The chain uses TRBV4-3 and TRBJ2-3; the D gene is possibly TRBD2 (5 bases). The CDR3 has 16 residues. Per germline, CDR1 LGHNA and CDR2 YSLEER. V was cut by 1 base and J by 1 base, with 12 bases left in between. The CDR3 region has the DNA TGCGCCAGCAGCCAAGGAGGGCGTTGGGGCACAGATACGCAGTATTTT. Translation: CASSQGGRWGTDTQYF.

The chain combines TRBV19 with TRBJ2-7; maybe TRBD1 (6 bases). Germline V lookup: CDR1 LNHDA, CDR2 SQIVND (reference sequence). The CDR3 contains 15 residues. V lost 3 bases, J lost 5 bases, and 17 bases lay in between. The CDR3 DNA sequence: TGTGCCAGTAGTATTTCCGGGACAAGGTTCAACGAGCAGTACTTC. Residues: CASSISGTRFNEQYF.

The count of this clone is one. The rearrangement uses TRBV5-1 and TRBJ2-3; TRBD1 matches 9 bases. CDR3 size: 16 residues. CDR1 and CDR2 from the germline V gene are SGHRS and YFSETQ. J lost 0 bases, V lost 3 bases, and 5 bases had no gene match. DNA of the CDR3: TGCGCCAGCAGCTCGGGACAGGGCCCTAGCACAGATACGCAGTATTTT. Protein product: CASSSGQGPSTDTQYF.

This clone was seen a single time. The chain joins TRBV5-1 to TRBJ2-3; D assignment may be TRBD1 or TRBD2 (5 bases each). This CDR3 has 15 residues. The V end was cut by 0 bases, the J end by 12 bases, with 20 bases between. The V gene's germline CDR1 is SGHRS and CDR2 YFSETQ. The CDR3 protein is CASSLGLAVTGTQYF. The CDR3 nucleotides are TGCGCCAGCAGCTTGGGGCTAGCAGTTACAGGTACACAGTATTTT.

The chain links TRBV7-8 to TRBJ2-7; TRBD2 aligns across 7 bases. The CDR3 is 16 amino acids. Per the germline V gene, CDR1 is SGHVS and CDR2 is FQNEAQ. V was pared by 3 bases and J by 0 bases, with 8 bases of the junction left unmatched. Here the CDR3 reads CASSFLGGRASYEQYF. The CDR3, as DNA: TGTGCCAGCAGCTTTCTGGGAGGGAGGGCCTCCTACGAGCAGTACTTC. The variable domain in full, with the rest retrieved from reference TRBV7-8 and TRBJ2-7, is GAGVSQSPRYKVAKRGQDVALRCDPISGHVSLFWYQQALGQGPEFLTYFQNEAQLDKSGLPSDRFFAERPEGSVSTLKIQRTQQEDSAVYLCASSFLGGRASYEQYFGPGTRLTVT.

The rearrangement uses TRBV19 and TRBJ1-1; no clear D. The CDR3 runs 13 residues. The ends were cut back, 2 bases at V and 3 bases at J, with 7 bases in the middle. The germline gives CDR1 LNHDA, CDR2 SQIVND (reference sequence). CDR3 coding DNA: TGTGCCAGTAGTATAAGCTGGGACACTGAAGCTTTCTTT. Encoded protein: CASSISWDTEAFF.

The chain links TRBV19 to TRBJ2-2, with 8 positions matching TRBD2. There are 16 residues in the CDR3. Germline V gene sequence: CDR1 LNHDA, CDR2 SQIVND (reference sequence). Losses at the gene ends were 2 bases for V and 3 bases for J; bases not matched to a gene: 5. The DNA for the CDR3 is TGTGCCAGTAGTATAAAAAGCGGGAGATACACCGGGGAGCTGTTTTTT. Its translation: CASSIKSGRYTGELFF.

The chain combines TRBV11-2 with TRBJ2-7; unclear D gene. Trimming shortened V by 0 bases and J by 0 bases, and 3 bases separated the two germline ends. The CDR3 is made up of 13 amino acids. Germline CDR1 and CDR2: SGHAT and FQNNGV. The CDR3 is CASSLDLSYEQYF. The CDR3 nucleotides are TGTGCCAGCAGCTTAGATCTCTCCTACGAGCAGTACTTC.

For this clone: The final CDR3 position lacks the conserved phenylalanine or tryptophan, pointing to a likely read error. The rearrangement links TRBV7-9 to TRBJ1-1; tentative D call: TRBD1 (5 bases). The germline CDR1 and CDR2 sequences are SEHNR and FQNEAQ (reference sequence). This CDR3 spans 13 amino acids. Written as DNA, the CDR3 is TGTGCCAGCAGCTTAGACATGGACACTGAGGCTTTCCTT. This gives the protein CASSLDMDTEAFL.

The J gene is TRBJ2-2, the V gene TRBV7-9; 8 bases are a match to TRBD2. The germline V gene encodes CDR1 SEHNR and CDR2 FQNEAQ (reference sequence). J lost 0 bases, V lost 6 bases, and 6 bases had no gene match. The CDR3 runs 16 residues. The CDR3 sequence: CASRATSGPNTGELFF. In DNA form, the CDR3 reads TGTGCCAGCAGGGCCACTAGCGGACCGAACACCGGGGAGCTGTTTTTT.

V and J are TRBV28 and TRBJ2-7; 12 bases are shared with TRBD1. The length of the CDR3 is 18 residues. V shed 2 bases, J shed 5 bases, and the junction held 13 bases outside the gene matches. Germline-derived CDR1 and CDR2 are MDHEN and SYDVKM. This CDR3 reads CASSLTFLGGQGANEQYF. The CDR3 DNA follows: TGTGCCAGCAGTTTAACATTTCTTGGGGGACAGGGGGCTAACGAGCAGTACTTC. Drawing the rest from reference TRBV28 and TRBJ2-7, the complete variable domain is DVKVTQSSRYLVKRTGEKVFLECVQDMDHENMFWYRQDPGLGLRLIYFSYDVKMKEKGDIPEGYSVSREKKERFSLILESASTNQTSMYLCASSLTFLGGQGANEQYFGPGTRLTVT.

The chain is built from TRBV6-1 and TRBJ2-2, with D unresolved. CDR3 length: 15 residues. Germline CDR1 MNHNS, CDR2 SASEGT. V gave up 5 bases and J gave up 1 base, with 11 bases separating them. CDR3 residues: CASSSRALNTGELFF. For the CDR3, the DNA is TGTGCCAGCAGTAGCCGGGCCCTGAACACCGGGGAGCTGTTTTTT.

The gene calls are TRBV7-3 and TRBJ1-1, with TRBD1 identical over 7 bases. The CDR3 loop spans 13 amino acids. Germline loops: CDR1 SGHTA, CDR2 FQGTGA. Trimming took 5 bases from V and 5 from J; bases not matched to a gene: 5. CDR3 sequence (DNA): TGTGCCAGCAGCCCGGGACAGATTACTGAAGCTTTCTTT. Encoded protein: CASSPGQITEAFF.

This clone was detected only once. The chain is built from TRBV10-2 and TRBJ2-1, with TRBD2 matching over 10 bases. CDR3 length: 13 residues. Germline lookup yields CDR1 WSHSY and CDR2 SAAADI. The ends lost 6 bases at V and 7 bases at J; junction bases unmatched: 3. CDR3 residues: CASRTSGLNEQFF. As DNA, the CDR3 is TGCGCCAGCAGGACTAGCGGGTTAAATGAGCAGTTCTTC.

The chain carries TRBV5-1 and TRBJ2-2; unclear D gene. Germline values: CDR1 SGHRS, CDR2 YFSETQ. The CDR3 loop spans 15 amino acids. V lost 0 bases and J lost 0, with 6 bases in between. The DNA for the CDR3 is TGCGCCAGCAGCTTGGGATCCCCGAACACCGGGGAGCTGTTTTTT. It yields the protein CASSLGSPNTGELFF.

The chain carries TRBV5-5 and TRBJ2-1; TRBD2 matches at 8 bases. With 4 bases clipped from V and 8 bases from J, the junction kept 8 bases outside the gene matches. CDR1 is SGHKS, CDR2 YYEKEE, per germline (reference sequence). This CDR3 comprises 14 residues. The CDR3 DNA reads as TGTGCCAGCAGCCCTGGACTAGCTAGGGATGAGCAGTTCTTC. This encodes CASSPGLARDEQFF. The full variable domain, its missing parts supplied by reference TRBV5-5 and TRBJ2-1, is DAGVTQSPTHLIKTRGQQVTLRCSPISGHKSVSWYQQVLGQGPQFIFQYYEKEERGRGNFPDRFSARQFPNYSSELNVNALLLGDSALYLCASSPGLARDEQFFGPGTRLTVL.

V usage is TRBV4-2 and J usage is TRBJ2-5, with D perhaps being TRBD1 or TRBD2 (5 bases each). The CDR3 is made up of 15 amino acids. Looked up from germline, CDR1 is LGHNA and CDR2 is YNFKEQ. V was shortened by 0 bases and J by 2 bases, with 10 bases between the two germline ends. The DNA of the CDR3 is TGTGCCAGCAGCCAAGACGGGACCCCTCAAGAGACCCAGTACTTC. It codes for CASSQDGTPQETQYF.